This TCR beta chain was recovered during a study of blood T cell repertoires in COVID-19. Whole-study context: Collection of acute and convalescent COVID-19 samples took place in the United States, Italy and Spain. The analysed material was cDNA or gDNA that came from T cells, B-cell-depleted T cells, or PBMCs.

Original processing methods: How many nucleated cells were present was estimated from reference gene primer amplification. The protocol was immunoSEQ multiplex PCR, while the TCRdb copy is restricted to in-frame clones and leaves out a portion. For V, J and clone size, that table is used; D and trimming come from the DNA. The data show approximately 240,000 clones, with 75% to 95% seen just once and under 2.5% held by the top ten. The CDR3 extends over 16 amino acids. V lost 2 bases and J lost 2; bases outside the gene matches: 4. Germline CDR1 is SGHAT and CDR2 is FQNNGV. Recovery meant two consecutive negative NP/OP PCR tests, professional clearance, or resolved symptoms.

The chain combines TRBV11-2 with TRBJ2-2; 8 bases line up with TRBD2. The sample was PBMCs or T cells enriched from blood (not recorded which). The clonotype originates from a woman between 18 and 30 years old who had recovered from COVID-19. The CDR3 loop is CASSLTGGLNTGELFF. The CDR3 nucleotides are TGTGCCAGCAGCTTAACGGGAGGGCTAAACACCGGGGAGCTGTTTTTT.